This T cell receptor (beta chain) emerged from a study of cytomegalovirus exposure and HLA in healthy donors. Study context: HLA-typed donors were the source of some 85 million unique TCRs, which an early data release held.

Study-wide results and caveats: Near-uniform donor sequencing depth was presumed by presence/absence analyses.

The PCR had 60 Vbeta and 13 Jbeta primers. Clones were read by immunoSEQ multiplex PCR, and TCRdb kept only the in-frame ones, dropping some. The repertoire holds hundreds of thousands of clones, with almost 80% as singletons. This clone was seen more than once but under ten times. Its antigen is currently unknown. The sequenced sample consisted of PBMCs. The receptor's source is a male donor in good health and CMV-seronegative.

DNA of the CDR3: TGTGCCAGCAGCTTAGTCAGGGTAGGCAATCAGCCCCAGCATTTT. Protein product: CASSLVRVGNQPQHF. The rearrangement uses TRBV7-2 and TRBJ1-5; D perhaps matches TRBD1 (5 bases). V was shortened by 1 base and J by 2 bases, with 9 bases between the two germline ends. In germline, CDR1 is SGHTA, CDR2 FQGNSA. The CDR3 has 15 residues.